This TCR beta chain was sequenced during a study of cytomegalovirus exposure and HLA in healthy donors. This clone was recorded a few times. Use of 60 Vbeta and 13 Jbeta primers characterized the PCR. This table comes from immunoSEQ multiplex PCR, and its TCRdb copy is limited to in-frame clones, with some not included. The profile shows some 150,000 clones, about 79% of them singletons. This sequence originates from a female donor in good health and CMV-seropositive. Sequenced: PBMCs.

CDR3 sequence (DNA): TGTGCCAGCAGTTGGGGATCCGGGACAGGGGAGAGACTAGCGGGGGGCAGGAAATTGGATACGCAGTATTTT. Residues: CASSWGSGTGERLAGGRKLDTQYF. This chain links TRBV28 with TRBJ2-3, with 13 bases that match TRBD2. CDR3 length: 24 residues. After removal of 4 bases from V and 6 bases from J, the junction contained 31 bases not matched to a gene. CDR1 is MDHEN and CDR2 is SYDVKM in the germline V gene.